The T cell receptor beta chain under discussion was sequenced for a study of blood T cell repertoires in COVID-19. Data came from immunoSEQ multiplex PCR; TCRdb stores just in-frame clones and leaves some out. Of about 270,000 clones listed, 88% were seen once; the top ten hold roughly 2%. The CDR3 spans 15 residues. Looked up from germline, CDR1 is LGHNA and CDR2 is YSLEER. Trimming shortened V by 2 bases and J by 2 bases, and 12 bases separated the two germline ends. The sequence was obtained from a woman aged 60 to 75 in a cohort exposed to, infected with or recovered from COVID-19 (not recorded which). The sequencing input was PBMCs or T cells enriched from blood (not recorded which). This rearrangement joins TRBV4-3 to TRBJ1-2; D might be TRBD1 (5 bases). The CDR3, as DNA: TGCGCCAGCAGCCAAAACCAGGGAGGGAACTATGGCTACACCTTC. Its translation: CASSQNQGGNYGYTF.